These T cell receptor beta chains were read from a single sample in a study of blood T cell repertoires in COVID-19. TCRdb's copy holds only in-frame clones and misses some; the assay was immunoSEQ multiplex PCR. The sample yields about 120,000 clones, around 80% seen once. Material for sequencing was peripheral blood. The source is an older man with acute or convalescent COVID-19. Each CDR3 is given with its conserved first and last residue. A D gene is named only where the DNA matches it firmly. Size is omitted from some rows. Given values are once, few, many or a class for expanded clones.

V gene	clone size	D gene	J gene	CDR3 protein	CDR3 DNA
TRBV2	NA	TRBD2	TRBJ2-7	CASSDLTSGYEQYF	TGTGCCAGCAGCGACCTAACTAGCGGCTACGAGCAGTACTTC
TRBV6-4	NA	TRBD1	TRBJ1-5	CASSEQGGQPQHF	TGTGCCAGCAGTGAACAGGGGGGACAGCCCCAGCATTTT
TRBV18	NA	NA	TRBJ2-4	CASSLQGTEDIQYF	TGTGCCAGCTCACTCCAGGGAACTGAGGACATTCAGTACTTC
TRBV2	NA	NA	TRBJ1-5	CASSPGGLYNQPQHF	TGTGCCAGCAGTCCTGGGGGACTGTACAATCAGCCCCAGCATTTT
TRBV27	NA	NA	TRBJ2-2	CASSLSFGEGSGELFF	TGTGCCAGCAGTTTATCTTTCGGGGAAGGGTCCGGGGAGCTGTTTTTT
TRBV30	once	NA	TRBJ1-2	CAWSVRRGVYGYTF	TGTGCCTGGAGTGTACGTCGGGGAGTCTATGGCTACACCTTC
TRBV5-8	NA	TRBD1	TRBJ1-1	CASSRRGQGTEAFF	TGTGCCAGCAGCCGAAGAGGACAGGGGACTGAAGCTTTCTTT
TRBV5-5	NA	TRBD2	TRBJ2-1	CASSLGLAGASYNEQFF	TGTGCCAGCAGCTTGGGGCTAGCGGGAGCTTCGTACAATGAGCAGTTCTTC
TRBV18	NA	NA	TRBJ2-5	CASSPSPSGTVTGRGQETQYF	TGTGCCAGCTCACCTTCCCCGTCCGGGACAGTAACAGGCCGGGGGCAAGAGACCCAGTACTTC
TRBV10-1	NA	NA	TRBJ2-5	CATLRGQETQYF	TGCGCCACCCTGCGGGGCCAAGAGACCCAGTACTTC
TRBV6-5	few	TRBD1	TRBJ2-7	CASSYGGTGLTYEQYF	TGTGCCAGCAGTTACGGTGGGACAGGTCTTACCTACGAGCAGTACTTC
TRBV19	NA	TRBD1	TRBJ2-2	CASTQGQFPGELFF	TGTGCCAGTACCCAGGGACAGTTTCCTGGGGAGCTGTTTTTT
TRBV2	once	NA	TRBJ2-4	CASTGSENIQYF	TGTGCCAGCACCGGAAGCGAAAACATTCAGTACTTC
TRBV18	few	TRBD1	TRBJ1-5	CASSRRETGNSNQPQHF	TGTGCCAGCTCAAGGAGAGAGACAGGGAATAGCAATCAGCCCCAGCATTTT
TRBV27	NA	NA	TRBJ2-3	CASSNSVSSTDTQYF	TGTGCCAGCAGCAATAGTGTGTCTAGCACAGATACGCAGTATTTT
TRBV6-1	few	NA	TRBJ1-2	CASIRGDGYTF	TGTGCCAGCATTCGGGGGGATGGCTACACCTTC
TRBV19	once	TRBD1	TRBJ1-2	CASKGGQSNYGYTF	TGTGCCAGTAAGGGGGGACAGTCTAACTATGGCTACACCTTC
TRBV7-2	NA	TRBD1	TRBJ1-2	CASSTRDRALYPYGYTF	TGTGCCAGCAGCACTCGAGACAGGGCCCTATACCCCTATGGCTACACCTTC
TRBV3-1/TRBV3-2	NA	NA	TRBJ2-2	CASSHGLSDTGELFF	TGTGCCAGCAGCCACGGACTCTCGGACACCGGGGAGCTGTTTTTT
TRBV4-1	NA	TRBD1	TRBJ1-5	CASSPRDSGGPQHF	TGCGCCAGCAGCCCAAGGGACTCAGGGGGGCCCCAGCATTTT
TRBV19	NA	NA	TRBJ2-4	CASSIRQAGKNIQYF	TGTGCCAGTAGTATACGGCAGGCCGGCAAAAACATTCAGTACTTC
TRBV6-5	NA	NA	TRBJ2-2	CASSYGGARTGELFF	TGTGCCAGCAGTTACGGGGGGGCCCGGACCGGGGAGCTGTTTTTT
TRBV7-3	once	NA	TRBJ2-3	CASSLQGRQMDTQYF	TGTGCCAGCAGCTTACAGGGGCGGCAAATGGATACGCAGTATTTT
TRBV28	once	TRBD2	TRBJ2-5	CASSSGLAGGQETQYF	TGTGCCAGCAGTTCGGGACTAGCGGGGGGGCAAGAGACCCAGTACTTC
TRBV27	NA	NA	TRBJ1-6	CASSFRGSYNSPLHF	TGTGCCAGCAGTTTCAGGGGATCCTATAATTCACCCCTCCACTTT
TRBV6-4	NA	TRBD1	TRBJ2-1	CASKKDRAGNEQFF	TGTGCCAGTAAAAAGGACAGGGCGGGCAATGAGCAGTTCTTC
TRBV30	once	NA	TRBJ1-1	CAWSVQLEAFF	TGTGCCTGGAGTGTACAGCTTGAAGCTTTCTTT
TRBV6-5	NA	TRBD1	TRBJ2-1	CASSRRQGVNEQFF	TGTGCCAGCAGCCGTAGACAGGGCGTGAATGAGCAGTTCTTC
TRBV3-1/TRBV3-2	once	NA	TRBJ2-1	CASSQVLATYSYNEQFF	TGTGCCAGCAGCCAAGTATTAGCCACCTACTCCTACAATGAGCAGTTCTTC
TRBV7-2	NA	TRBD1	TRBJ2-5	CASSLRIGRQGALETQYF	TGTGCCAGCAGCCTACGAATAGGGCGACAGGGGGCCTTAGAGACCCAGTACTTC
TRBV12-3/TRBV12-4	once	NA	TRBJ2-3	CASVLAPTDTQYF	TGTGCCAGCGTTCTAGCGCCCACAGATACGCAGTATTTT
TRBV5-4	few	NA	TRBJ1-6	CASSLGGSPLHF	TGTGCCAGCAGCTTGGGAGGTTCACCCCTCCACTTT
TRBV10-3	NA	NA	TRBJ2-1	CAIQKGVVLGSHNEQFF	TGTGCCATCCAGAAGGGGGTGGTCCTAGGGTCCCACAATGAGCAGTTCTTC
TRBV7-9	NA	TRBD1	TRBJ2-5	CASRSGTVQETQYF	TGTGCCAGCAGGTCCGGGACAGTCCAAGAGACCCAGTACTTC
TRBV27	NA	TRBD2	TRBJ2-2	CASNQFGLASAGELFF	TGTGCCAGCAACCAATTCGGACTAGCCAGCGCCGGGGAGCTGTTTTTT
TRBV28	NA	TRBD1	TRBJ2-7	CASTAPGQGGYEQYF	TGTGCCAGCACCGCCCCGGGACAGGGTGGGTACGAGCAGTACTTC
TRBV24-1	few	NA	TRBJ1-1	CATRPFHRQTLMPF	TGTGCCACCAGGCCCTTCCACCGACAGACTCTTATGCCTTTT
TRBV4-1	NA	NA	TRBJ1-1	CASSPNWGDRTEAFF	TGCGCCAGCAGCCCAAATTGGGGGGATCGGACTGAAGCTTTCTTT
TRBV5-4	NA	TRBD1	TRBJ2-2	CASSLAGTGITGELFF	TGTGCCAGCAGCTTGGCCGGGACAGGGATCACCGGGGAGCTGTTTTTT
TRBV19	NA	NA	TRBJ1-5	CASNYGGGDSNQPQHF	TGTGCCAGTAACTACGGGGGGGGCGATAGCAATCAGCCCCAGCATTTT
TRBV28	once	TRBD1	TRBJ2-7	CASRPRDRVSYEQYF	TGTGCCAGCAGGCCCCGGGACAGGGTCTCCTACGAGCAGTACTTC
TRBV28	NA	TRBD1	TRBJ1-5	CASSLPRTGSGQPQHF	TGTGCCAGCAGTTTACCTCGGACAGGGAGCGGTCAGCCCCAGCATTTT